Each of the 23 T cell receptor beta chains below was sequenced from the same sample in a study of blood T cell repertoires in COVID-19. Produced via immunoSEQ multiplex PCR; TCRdb's table is partial and in-frame only. This table holds about 72,000 clones, about nine tenths found once. Sequenced material: peripheral blood. Receptors originate from a man aged 25-40 years with acute or convalescent COVID-19.

This chain connects TRBV4-1 to TRBJ2-2; 10 bases align to TRBD2. Germline loops: CDR1 MGHRA, CDR2 YSYEKL. The V and J ends lost 4 bases and 7 bases, in that order; junction bases with no gene match: 15. The CDR3 contains 18 residues. The CDR3 reads CASSRPDSSGSSFGELFF. In nucleotides, the CDR3 is TGCGCCAGCAGCCGTCCCGACTCTAGCGGGAGTAGTTTCGGGGAGCTGTTTTTT.

V and J are TRBV7-2 and TRBJ2-3; 10 bases map to TRBD2. Germline CDR1 is SGHTA and CDR2 is FQGNSA. This CDR3 contains 17 residues. V shed 0 bases and J 3 bases; nucleotides not matched to a gene: 6. CDR3 protein: CASSLAPLAGETDTQYF. For the CDR3, the DNA is TGTGCCAGCAGCTTAGCGCCCCTAGCGGGAGAAACAGATACGCAGTATTTT.

This chain uses TRBV28 with TRBJ2-1; 8 bases are a match to TRBD2. The CDR3 is 15 residues long. V was pared by 6 bases and J by 10 bases, with 14 bases of the junction left unmatched. Germline-derived CDR1 and CDR2 are MDHEN and SYDVKM. In DNA form, the CDR3 reads TGTGCCAGCAGCCCGACTTCCCCCACTAGCGGAGAGCAGTTCTTC. Translated: CASSPTSPTSGEQFF. The whole variable domain, remainder taken from reference TRBV28 and TRBJ2-1, is DVKVTQSSRYLVKRTGEKVFLECVQDMDHENMFWYRQDPGLGLRLIYFSYDVKMKEKGDIPEGYSVSREKKERFSLILESASTNQTSMYLCASSPTSPTSGEQFFGPGTRLTVL.

The chain combines TRBV28 with TRBJ2-7; D is perhaps TRBD2 (6 bases). This CDR3 spans 13 amino acids. Germline CDR1 and CDR2: MDHEN and SYDVKM. V was cut by 6 bases and J by 6 bases, with 15 bases left in between. The CDR3 here is CASSPPGVREQYF. CDR3 DNA: TGTGCCAGCAGCCCCCCGGGGGTTCGCGAGCAGTACTTC.

The V gene is TRBV4-2, the J gene TRBJ2-2, with TRBD2 identical over 8 bases. The CDR3 loop spans 17 amino acids. Trimming cost V 0 bases and J 4 bases; bases outside gene matches: 7. Germline V gives CDR1 LGHNA, CDR2 YNFKEQ. CDR3 sequence reads: CASSQELSGSRTGELFF. The CDR3, as DNA: TGTGCCAGCAGCCAAGAGTTAAGCGGGAGCCGCACCGGGGAGCTGTTTTTT.

As to this clone: One end of the junction fails to match germline, which may point to a read error. The V call is TRBV9, the J call TRBJ2-2; D gene ambiguous. The CDR3 loop spans 13 amino acids. Germline lookup yields CDR1 SGDLS and CDR2 YYNGEE. The CDR3 sequence is CASSVFLTAELFF. The DNA for the CDR3 is TGTGCCAGCAGCGTATTCCTAACCGCGGAGCTGTTTTTT.

The gene calls are TRBV18 and TRBJ2-1; possible D gene TRBD1, 6 bases. This CDR3 comprises 14 residues. CDR1 and CDR2 (germline): KGHSH, LQKENI. V lost 5 bases to trimming and J lost 7 bases, with 15 bases between them. The CDR3 nucleotides are TGTGCCAGCTCAACAGCCGGGACACGGAATGAGCAGTTCTTC. Its protein is CASSTAGTRNEQFF.

The rearrangement joins TRBV28 to TRBJ2-1; TRBD2 matches at 11 bases. The CDR3 contains 15 residues. Trimming removed 6 bases from V and 4 bases from J; junction bases left unmatched: 5. The V gene's germline CDR1 is MDHEN and CDR2 SYDVKM. CDR3 DNA: TGTGCCAGCAGCTTAGCGGGAGGGCCTTACAATGAGCAGTTCTTC. Translating it yields CASSLAGGPYNEQFF.

The chain carries TRBV6-5 and TRBJ1-1, with 7 nucleotides matching TRBD1. Germline-derived CDR1 and CDR2 are MNHEY and SVGAGI. The CDR3 extends over 14 amino acids. V dropped 6 bases and J dropped 4; count of bases not matched to a gene: 8. CDR3 DNA: TGTGCCAGCAGGGCGGGACAGCGAAGCACTGAAGCTTTCTTT. Translating it yields CASRAGQRSTEAFF.

The V and J genes are TRBV4-2 and TRBJ2-3; 10 bases agree with TRBD2. The CDR3 is 18 residues long. Trimming at V came to 1 base and at J to 2 bases, leaving 9 bases not matched to a gene. CDR1 is LGHNA and CDR2 is YNFKEQ in the germline V gene. The DNA for the CDR3 is TGTGCCAGCAGCCAAGTCCAGCGGGAGGGCCTTTACACAGATACGCAGTATTTT. The encoded protein is CASSQVQREGLYTDTQYF.

The rearrangement joins TRBV2 to TRBJ1-5; 10 bases line up with TRBD1. CDR3 length equals 20 residues. Germline-derived CDR1 and CDR2 are SNHLY and FYNNEI. J gave up 2 bases and V 0 bases, and 13 bases lay outside the gene matches. CDR3 nucleotide sequence: TGTGCCAGCAGTGAAGCGTTCAGAAGACAGGGGGCTTGGGGCAATCAGCCCCAGCATTTT. Translation gives CASSEAFRRQGAWGNQPQHF.

This chain links TRBV28 with TRBJ2-7; D perhaps matches TRBD1 (6 bases). V lost 3 bases and J lost 4, with 16 bases in between. Germline lookup yields CDR1 MDHEN and CDR2 SYDVKM. The CDR3 sequence is 15 residues long. The CDR3 region is CASSLGAGSLYEQYF. The CDR3 bases are TGTGCCAGCAGTTTGGGGGCAGGGTCGCTTTACGAGCAGTACTTC.

J is TRBJ2-7 and V is TRBV5-6; perhaps TRBD1 as D (5 bases). Germline assignment: CDR1 SGHDT and CDR2 YYEEEE. The CDR3 sequence is 13 residues long. Trimming cost V 2 bases and J 1 base, with 7 bases left between them. CDR3 region: CASSLGQSYEQYF. CDR3 DNA: TGTGCCAGCAGCTTAGGACAATCCTACGAGCAGTACTTC.

V and J are TRBV11-2 and TRBJ2-5; 12 bases align to TRBD2. The junction had 6 bases not matched to a gene; V was cut back by 6 bases and J by 4 bases. The CDR3 has 15 amino acids. The germline V gene has CDR1 SGHAT and CDR2 FQNNGV. The CDR3 reads CASSLTSGSVETQYF. DNA of the CDR3: TGTGCCAGCAGTTTGACTAGCGGGAGTGTAGAGACCCAGTACTTC.

The chain couples TRBV2 to TRBJ2-5; D unresolved. CDR1 and CDR2 (germline): SNHLY, FYNNEI. There are 15 residues in the CDR3. V was shortened by 4 bases and J by 8 bases, with 20 bases between the two germline ends. This CDR3 reads CASSGTVAHLGTQYF. For the CDR3, the DNA is TGTGCCAGCAGTGGTACGGTGGCCCACCTAGGAACCCAGTACTTC.

The chain has TRBV5-1 and TRBJ2-3; TRBD2 matches 13 bases. Germline lookup yields CDR1 SGHRS and CDR2 YFSETQ. This CDR3 has 14 amino acids. V lost 5 bases and J lost 4; bases outside the gene matches: 1. This chain's CDR3 is CASRTSGRSDTQYF. CDR3 DNA sequence: TGCGCCAGCAGGACTAGCGGGAGGTCAGATACGCAGTATTTT.

The rearrangement uses TRBV4-1 and TRBJ1-4; 7 positions match TRBD1. Germline lookup yields CDR1 MGHRA and CDR2 YSYEKL. The CDR3 loop spans 15 amino acids. Losses at the gene ends were 2 bases for V and 8 bases for J; bases not matched to a gene: 8. In DNA, the CDR3 is TGCGCCAGCAGCCAAATAGGAACAGGGGCAGAAAAACTGTTTTTT. Amino acids: CASSQIGTGAEKLFF.

The rearrangement links TRBV7-2 to TRBJ2-2; D is perhaps TRBD1 (5 bases). CDR1 is SGHTA and CDR2 is FQGNSA in the germline V gene. This CDR3 has 15 residues. Trimming took off 2 bases at V and 2 bases at J, with 9 bases between the two ends. The CDR3 region is CASSLQGSNTGELFF. The CDR3 bases are TGTGCCAGCAGCTTACAGGGTTCTAACACCGGGGAGCTGTTTTTT.

The chain uses TRBV2 and TRBJ1-5; 7 nucleotides match TRBD1. The CDR3 runs to 13 residues. Trimming cost V 7 bases and J 4 bases; bases outside gene matches: 4. Germline CDR1 reads SNHLY; CDR2 reads FYNNEI. The CDR3 nucleotides are TGTGCCAGCAATTTACAGGGGAATCAGCCCCAGCATTTT. As protein: CASNLQGNQPQHF.

This chain uses TRBV4-1 with TRBJ2-3, with 9 bases that match TRBD2. The J segment lost 0 bases and the V segment lost 7 bases, leaving 11 bases of the junction unmatched. The CDR3 runs to 17 residues. Germline V CDR1 and CDR2: MGHRA, YSYEKL. CDR3: CASTSSGSRGSTDTQYF. The CDR3 region has the DNA TGCGCCAGCACCAGTAGCGGGAGTCGGGGAAGCACAGATACGCAGTATTTT.

V gene TRBV29-1 combines with J gene TRBJ2-7, with D possibly being TRBD1 (6 bases). From germline, CDR1 is SQVTM and CDR2 ANQGSEA. This CDR3 spans 11 amino acids. V shed 4 bases and J shed 11 bases, with 15 bases lying between them. The CDR3 here is CSVATGQAEYF. The CDR3 DNA reads as TGCAGCGTTGCGACAGGCCAAGCGGAGTACTTC.

The chain has TRBV5-6 and TRBJ2-1; 7 bases are shared with TRBD2. Germline CDR1 is SGHDT and CDR2 is YYEEEE. The junction had 7 bases not matched to a gene; V was cut back by 4 bases and J by 3 bases. The CDR3 is 15 amino acids. CDR3 sequence (DNA): TGTGCCAGCAGCGCCAGCGGGAAGCACTACAATGAGCAGTTCTTC. Translated, it gives CASSASGKHYNEQFF.

The chain carries TRBV28 and TRBJ2-4; a weak D match, TRBD2 (6 bases). The CDR3 covers 16 residues. V shed 3 bases and J shed 0 bases, with 12 bases lying between them. Germline CDR1 MDHEN, CDR2 SYDVKM. The CDR3 spells CASSLGRNQAKNIQYF. The CDR3 coding sequence is TGTGCCAGCAGTTTGGGGAGGAACCAAGCCAAAAACATTCAGTACTTC.